A selection of T cell receptor beta chains follows, all from one sample in a study of metastatic and nonmetastatic thyroid tumors. TCRdb re-processed the PCR reads through MiXCR. The sample carries around 34,000 clones, around a fifth recorded once. Sequencing input: blood. These receptors were taken from a female donor with papillary thyroid cancer or a benign thyroid nodule (not recorded which). Some clones in this sample may be carry-over from other donors' samples. Both conserved end residues are part of each CDR3. A D gene is named only where the DNA matches it firmly. Expanded clones are given a class, and other clones once, few, many or no size at all.

>few|-|TRBJ1-5|TRBV28
CASIPRGDSNQPQHF
TGTGCCAGCATTCCCAGAGGGGATAGCAATCAGCCCCAGCATTTT
>few|-|TRBJ2-2|TRBV7-3
CASSLIPFGTGELFF
TGTGCCAGCAGCTTAATCCCGTTTGGGACCGGGGAGCTGTTTTTT
>-|-|TRBJ2-7|TRBV20-1
CSARASVYYEQYF
TGCAGTGCTAGGGCTAGCGTATACTACGAGCAGTACTTC
>medium-sized|-|TRBJ2-7|TRBV3-1
CASSQLAGYEQYF
TGTGCCAGCAGCCAACTAGCCGGCTACGAGCAGTACTTC
>many|-|TRBJ1-5|TRBV19
CASSIRGGRPQHF
TGTGCCAGTAGTATAAGAGGTGGCAGGCCCCAGCATTTT
>few|-|TRBJ2-6|TRBV6-5
CASSYSMDSGANVLTF
TGTGCCAGCAGTTACTCCATGGACTCTGGGGCCAACGTCCTGACTTTC
>-|-|TRBJ2-1|TRBV7-9
CASSEGGANEQFF
TGTGCCAGCAGTGAAGGAGGGGCGAATGAGCAGTTCTTC
>many|TRBD1|TRBJ2-2|TRBV19
CASSNYRGSTGELFF
TGTGCCAGTAGTAATTACAGGGGGAGCACCGGGGAGCTGTTTTTT
>medium-sized|TRBD1|TRBJ1-6|TRBV6-1
CATDTGVNSPLHF
TGTGCCACCGATACAGGGGTTAATTCACCCCTCCACTTT
>many|-|TRBJ1-2|TRBV28
CASNTSPGARGYTF
TGTGCCAGCAATACAAGCCCGGGGGCTAGGGGCTACACCTTC
>many|-|TRBJ1-1|TRBV25-1
CASSDRSGTWGGAGNTEAFF
TGTGCCAGCAGTGATAGGTCCGGTACATGGGGGGGCGCGGGGAACACTGAAGCTTTCTTT
>-|TRBD2|TRBJ2-1|TRBV6-1
CASSPQTSGVDEQFF
TGTGCCAGCAGTCCCCAGACTAGCGGGGTGGATGAGCAGTTCTTC
>many|-|TRBJ1-1|TRBV3-1
CASQRGGNTEAFF
TGTGCTTCCCAGAGGGGGGGGAACACTGAAGCTTTCTTT
>many|TRBD1|TRBJ2-1|TRBV12-3/TRBV12-4
CASSDRADEQFF
TGTGCCAGCAGCGACAGGGCCGATGAGCAGTTCTTC
>many|-|TRBJ1-4|TRBV19
CASSLGSATNEKLFF
TGTGCCAGTAGTTTAGGGTCGGCAACTAATGAAAAACTGTTTTTT
>-|-|TRBJ2-1|TRBV6-1
CASSEGLNNPVRNEQFF
TGTGCCAGCAGTGAAGGGTTGAACAACCCGGTCAGGAATGAGCAGTTCTTC
>once|-|TRBJ2-2|TRBV5-1
CASSLAASGELFF
TGCGCCAGCAGCTTGGCCGCGAGTGGGGAGCTGTTTTTT
>-|TRBD1|TRBJ1-2|TRBV27
CASSKRTGFGGYTF
TGTGCCAGCAGCAAGAGGACAGGGTTCGGAGGCTACACCTTC
>-|TRBD1|TRBJ1-4|TRBV28
CASSPRGLKLFF
TGTGCCAGCAGTCCTAGGGGGCTGAAACTGTTTTTT
>many|-|TRBJ2-7|TRBV10-3
CAISLTPGRADEQYF
TGTGCCATCAGTCTCACCCCGGGACGCGCCGACGAGCAGTACTTC
>many|TRBD2|TRBJ2-7|TRBV20-1
CSATLPAGGLTYEQYF
TGCAGTGCTACACTACCAGCGGGGGGCTTGACCTACGAGCAGTACTTC
>many|TRBD2|TRBJ2-1|TRBV15
CATSSEPGGSYNEQFF
TGTGCCACCAGCAGTGAACCGGGAGGGTCCTACAATGAGCAGTTCTTC
>-|-|TRBJ1-2|TRBV6-5
CASSYWGGTSKDGYTF
TGTGCCAGCAGTTACTGGGGAGGGACTTCCAAGGATGGCTACACCTTC
>many|TRBD1|TRBJ1-2|TRBV28
CASSPSRTGAYGYTF
TGTGCCAGCAGTCCTAGCCGGACAGGGGCATATGGCTACACCTTC
>many|-|TRBJ2-2|TRBV7-9
CASRLGQGKTGELFF
TGTGCCAGCAGACTAGGGCAGGGGAAGACCGGGGAGCTGTTTTTT
>many|-|TRBJ1-1|TRBV20-1
CSASVVATEAFF
TGCAGTGCTAGTGTGGTGGCCACTGAAGCTTTCTTT
>-|-|TRBJ2-7|TRBV20-1
CSAKNPRGGYEQYF
TGCAGTGCTAAAAACCCACGAGGAGGTTACGAGCAGTACTTC
>few|-|TRBJ2-6|TRBV19
CATATRSGANVLTF
TGTGCCACTGCGACGCGCTCTGGGGCCAACGTCCTGACTTTC
>many|TRBD1|TRBJ1-1|TRBV6-1
CASGTGQVNTEAFF
TGTGCCAGCGGAACCGGACAGGTGAACACTGAAGCTTTCTTT
>few|TRBD1|TRBJ1-5|TRBV20-1
CSAVPGQLRGYSNQPQHF
TGCAGTGCTGTACCGGGACAGCTACGAGGATATAGCAATCAGCCCCAGCATTTT
>-|-|TRBJ2-1|TRBV24-1
CATSDVAGSSYNEQFF
TGTGCCACCAGTGATGTAGCAGGGAGCTCCTACAATGAGCAGTTCTTC
>few|-|TRBJ2-3|TRBV6-1
CASSEAPTDTQYF
TGTGCCAGCAGTGAGGCTCCCACAGATACGCAGTATTTT
>many|TRBD1|TRBJ2-7|TRBV11-2
CASSLEDRAYEQYF
TGTGCCAGCAGCTTAGAAGACAGGGCCTACGAGCAGTACTTC
>medium-sized|TRBD1|TRBJ1-6|TRBV12-3/TRBV12-4
CASSPTGINSPLHF
TGTGCCAGCAGTCCGACAGGGATCAATTCACCCCTCCACTTT
>many|-|TRBJ1-5|TRBV6-5
CASSYSGGRNQPQHF
TGTGCCAGCAGTTACTCCGGGGGCCGCAATCAGCCCCAGCATTTT
>-|-|TRBJ2-6|TRBV5-6
CASSKDRALSGANVLTF
TGTGCCAGCAGCAAGGACAGAGCCCTCTCTGGGGCCAACGTCCTGACTTTC
>few|-|TRBJ1-1|TRBV6-5
CASSYSMPYTEAFF
TGTGCCAGCAGTTACTCGATGCCCTACACTGAAGCTTTCTTT